The 6 T cell receptor beta chains presented below share a single source sample, sequenced in a study of blood T cell repertoires in COVID-19 (dated by TCRdb to the early 2020s). The method was the immunoSEQ multiplex PCR assay. TCRdb took this table from immuneACCESS and kept in-frame rearrangements with V and J called. Such tables lack part of the clones; where checked against another copy, unresolved V genes explain under half of the gap, and the rest is unexplained. Counted in this sample were 200,000 to 300,000 clones; 70% to 90% of them appeared once. The top ten clonotypes cover about 4% of the sample. The sample was peripheral blood. These TCRs come from a woman aged 40 to 49 with acute or convalescent COVID-19.

The chain uses TRBV10-3 and TRBJ1-5; weak D call: TRBD1 (6 bases). V lost 3 bases and J 2 bases, leaving 14 bases between the germline ends. From germline, CDR1 is ENHRY and CDR2 SYGVKD. The CDR3 extends over 16 amino acids. The CDR3 loop reads CAISDPRGSGNQPQHF. CDR3 nucleotide sequence: TGTGCCATCAGTGACCCCAGGGGTTCGGGCAATCAGCCCCAGCATTTT.

This chain connects TRBV18 to TRBJ1-2, with TRBD1 matching 7 bases. This CDR3 comprises 15 residues. With 3 bases clipped from V and 4 bases from J, the junction kept 8 bases outside the gene matches. Germline V CDR1 and CDR2: KGHSH, LQKENI. The chain's CDR3 is CASSPGDSPLYGYTF. The CDR3, as DNA: TGTGCCAGCTCACCGGGGGACAGCCCTCTCTATGGCTACACCTTC.

As for this clone: Here the CDR3 omits its conserved ending phenylalanine or tryptophan, so a read error is the likely source. This chain links TRBV7-8 with TRBJ1-1, with 11 bases fitting TRBD1. Germline CDR1 SGHVS, CDR2 FQNEAQ. The CDR3 runs to 15 residues. With V trimmed by 2 bases and J by 6 bases, 5 bases remained unmatched. The CDR3 DNA reads TGTGCCAGCAGCTTAATAGGACAGGGGGCGGCTGAAGCTTTCCTT. Protein sequence: CASSLIGQGAAEAFL.

This rearrangement joins TRBV9 to TRBJ1-5, with D perhaps TRBD1 (5 bases). Trimming removed 0 bases from V and 6 bases from J, with 13 bases in between. The germline CDR1 and CDR2 sequences are SGDLS and YYNGEE. The CDR3 is 15 residues long. The chain's CDR3 is CASSVEGIDSQPQHF. CDR3 nucleotides: TGTGCCAGCAGCGTAGAGGGGATAGACAGTCAGCCCCAGCATTTT. The complete variable domain, with remaining parts taken from reference TRBV9 and TRBJ1-5, reads DSGVTQTPKHLITATGQRVTLRCSPRSGDLSVYWYQQSLDQGLQFLIQYYNGEERAKGNILERFSAQQFPDLHSELNLSSLELGDSALYFCASSVEGIDSQPQHFGDGTRLSIL.

This chain joins TRBV5-1 and TRBJ1-6; 8 nucleotides match TRBD1. CDR1 SGHRS and CDR2 YFSETQ come from the germline V gene. This CDR3 has 14 residues. With V trimmed by 7 bases and J by 6 bases, 6 bases remained unmatched. The CDR3 bases are TGCGCCAGCGGCCGGACAGGGATTAATTCACCCCTCCACTTT. Encoded protein: CASGRTGINSPLHF.

This sequence joins TRBV7-9 and TRBJ2-1, with 7 bases matching TRBD1. CDR1 SEHNR and CDR2 FQNEAQ come from the germline V gene (reference sequence). CDR3 length: 16 residues. Trimming at V came to 4 bases and at J to 4 bases, leaving 10 bases not matched to a gene. CDR3 nucleotide sequence: TGTGCCAGCAGCTGGCCAGGGGGATTCGGTTACAATGAGCAGTTCTTC. Protein sequence: CASSWPGGFGYNEQFF. The full variable domain, its missing parts supplied by reference TRBV7-9 and TRBJ2-1, is DTGVSQNPRHKITKRGQNVTFRCDPISEHNRLYWYRQTLGQGPEFLTYFQNEAQLEKSRLLSDRFSAERPKGSFSTLEIQRTEQGDSAMYLCASSWPGGFGYNEQFFGPGTRLTVL.